Shown below are 5 T cell receptor beta chains from a single sample sequenced in a study of shared clonotypes between healthy human individuals. Here immunoSEQ multiplex PCR was the method, and the copy in TCRdb shows in-frame clones only, minus some. The sample has about 2.3 million clones; 85% to 95% are singletons. Material: naive CD4+ T cells from PBMCs. Documented subset: CD45RA+ positively selected. The source is a man younger than 35 in good health. Some clones in this sample may be carry-over from other donors' samples.

The chain combines TRBV5-4 with TRBJ1-1; D possibly corresponds to TRBD1 (6 bases). The CDR3 length is 13 residues. V gave up 4 bases and J gave up 7 bases, with 14 bases separating them. Germline V gene lookup returns CDR1 SGHNT and CDR2 YYREEE (reference sequence). As DNA, the CDR3 is TGTGCCAGCAGCCGAGGGGGGGTGCTTGAAGCTTTCTTT. Its translation is CASSRGGVLEAFF.

The chain links TRBV7-2 to TRBJ1-2; 7 nucleotides agree with TRBD1. J was trimmed by 6 bases and V by 2 bases; bases with no gene match: 6. Germline V gives CDR1 SGHTA, CDR2 FQGNSA. The CDR3 is 14 residues long. CDR3 sequence (DNA): TGTGCCAGCAGCTTACCCACAGGGGCGGATGGCTACACCTTC. Translation: CASSLPTGADGYTF.

The V gene is TRBV28, the J gene TRBJ2-1; no clear D gene. V was pared by 8 bases and J by 4 bases, with 12 bases between. Germline CDR1 MDHEN, CDR2 SYDVKM. The CDR3 is made up of 13 amino acids. CDR3 loop: CASLTGRYNEQFF. The DNA for the CDR3 is TGTGCCAGCCTGACGGGCAGATACAATGAGCAGTTCTTC.

To note about this clone: This sample also contains other DNA sequences that code for the same CDR3. The CDR3: CASSPGPGGYEQYF. The DNA for the CDR3 is TGTGCCAGCTCCCCCGGGCCAGGGGGGTACGAGCAGTACTTC. The chain joins TRBV18 to TRBJ2-7, with a tentative D call TRBD1 (7 bases). The CDR3 sequence is 14 residues long. Germline V gene sequence: CDR1 KGHSH, CDR2 LQKENI. Trimming stripped 6 bases from V and 4 bases from J, with 16 bases between.

The chain employs TRBV7-6 and TRBJ2-5, with 16 positions matching TRBD2. The germline V gene encodes CDR1 SGHVS and CDR2 FNYEAQ. The CDR3 has 18 amino acids. V lost 5 bases to trimming and J lost 4 bases; unmatched junction nucleotides: 10. The CDR3 nucleotides read TGTGCCAGCAGCCGGACCGGGACTAGCGGGAGGGCAGGAGAGACCCAGTACTTC. Translation gives CASSRTGTSGRAGETQYF.